What follows describes a single TCR beta chain. These data originate in a study of blood T cell repertoires in COVID-19. Using immunoSEQ multiplex PCR, the repertoire was profiled, and TCRdb retains in-frame clones only, with some absent. The data contain 28,000 or so clones, roughly 90% of them singletons. The specimen sequenced was peripheral blood. This receptor was taken from a human donor in a cohort sampled during active COVID-19.

The CDR3 loop is CASKKGTGIYEQYF. CDR3 nucleotide sequence: TGTGCCTCAAAGAAGGGGACAGGAATCTACGAGCAGTACTTC. The chain links TRBV11-2 to TRBJ2-7; 8 bases are a match to TRBD1. The CDR3 is 14 amino acids. Germline values: CDR1 SGHAT, CDR2 FQNNGV. V shed 11 bases, J shed 3 bases, and the junction held 12 bases outside the gene matches.